The source of this T cell receptor (beta chain) is a study of blood T cell repertoires in COVID-19. Turning to the study itself: COVID-19 samples collected from the United States, Italy and Spain covered acute and convalescent phases. T cells, B-cell-depleted T cells, or PBMCs provided the cDNA or gDNA that served as material.

Grouping used clinical history reported by participants in a survey and questionnaire. Cohort 3 recovered donors had two negative PCRs, clearance, or symptom resolution. The germline gives CDR1 SGHNT, CDR2 YENEEA. The V segment lost 4 bases and the J segment 6 bases; nucleotides outside the gene matches: 9. The CDR3 loop spans 16 amino acids. Only in-frame clones appear in the TCRdb table, and some are missing; sequencing was by immunoSEQ multiplex PCR. The table records about 400,000 clones, about 90% of them present only once. The origin of this receptor is a woman aged 30 to 39 who had recovered from COVID-19. The chain recombines TRBV11-3 with TRBJ2-1, with TRBD2 matching over 10 bases. Sequencing was performed on PBMCs or T cells enriched from blood (not recorded which). The DNA of the CDR3 is TGTGCCAGCAGCTCCCCCGGTGTAGCGGGAGGCAATGAGCAGTTCTTC. Protein product: CASSSPGVAGGNEQFF.